The table lists the clone carrying this T cell receptor beta chain with a few counts. Its antigen remains unidentified. The CDR3 is 20 amino acids. The germline gives CDR1 MNHEY, CDR2 SVGAGI. The junction had 11 bases not matched to a gene; V was cut back by 5 bases and J by 2 bases. Naive CD8 libraries used roughly 17,000 to 1,000,000 sorted cells and 10%, 30% or 50% RNA. Naive CD8 T cells underwent sorting with the CD8+CD4-CCR7+CD45RA+ definition. These data are taken from a study of molecular identifiers for immune sequencing clone quantification. Study conclusions and caveats: Spiked Jurkat TCR RNA from one cell was reportedly detectable among around 1 million naive cells.

TCRdb processed the PCR reads anew with MiXCR; each CDR3 protein has one entry. The sample shows about half a million distinct CDR3 sequences, about 25% of them seen only once. Sequenced sample: naive CD8+ T cells from blood, with Jurkat cell RNA spiked in. Stated subset: FACS-sorted CD8+CD4-CCR7+CD45RA+ naive T cells. This clonotype was obtained from a human donor in good health. Some libraries in this study had Jurkat cell RNA spiked in. The rearrangement links TRBV6-5 to TRBJ2-2; 16 bases map to TRBD2. The CDR3, as DNA: TGTGCCAGCAGTGGGAGGGCGGGACTAGCGGGAGGGTATAACACCGGGGAGCTGTTTTTT. Protein sequence: CASSGRAGLAGGYNTGELFF.